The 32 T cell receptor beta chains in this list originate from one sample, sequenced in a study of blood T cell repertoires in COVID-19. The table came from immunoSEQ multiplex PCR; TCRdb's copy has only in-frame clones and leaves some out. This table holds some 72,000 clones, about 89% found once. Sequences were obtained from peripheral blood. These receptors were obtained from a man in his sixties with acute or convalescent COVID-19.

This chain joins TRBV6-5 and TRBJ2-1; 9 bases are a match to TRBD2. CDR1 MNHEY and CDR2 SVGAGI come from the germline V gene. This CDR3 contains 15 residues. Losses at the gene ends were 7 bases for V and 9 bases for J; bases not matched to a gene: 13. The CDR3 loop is CASMKTSGRGGEQFF. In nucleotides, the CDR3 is TGTGCCAGCATGAAGACTAGCGGAAGAGGAGGTGAGCAGTTCTTC.

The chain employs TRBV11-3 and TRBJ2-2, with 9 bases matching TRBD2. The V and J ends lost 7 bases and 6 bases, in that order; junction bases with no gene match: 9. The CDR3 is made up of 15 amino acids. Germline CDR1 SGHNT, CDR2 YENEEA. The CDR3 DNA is TGTGCCAGCACCCAGGGACTAGCCTCATCCGGGGAGCTGTTTTTT. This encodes CASTQGLASSGELFF.

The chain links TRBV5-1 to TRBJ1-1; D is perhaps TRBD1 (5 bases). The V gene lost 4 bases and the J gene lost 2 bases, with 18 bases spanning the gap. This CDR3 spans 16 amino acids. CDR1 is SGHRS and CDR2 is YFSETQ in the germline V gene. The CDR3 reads CASSSQPTEINTEAFF. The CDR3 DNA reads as TGCGCCAGCAGCAGCCAACCGACAGAGATAAACACTGAAGCTTTCTTT.

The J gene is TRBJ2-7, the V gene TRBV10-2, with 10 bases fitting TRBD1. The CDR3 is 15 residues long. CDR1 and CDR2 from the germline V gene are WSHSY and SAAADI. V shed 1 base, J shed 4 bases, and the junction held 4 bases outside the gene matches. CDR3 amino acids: CASSELDRGFYEQYF. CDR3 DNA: TGCGCCAGCAGTGAGTTGGACAGGGGGTTTTACGAGCAGTACTTC.

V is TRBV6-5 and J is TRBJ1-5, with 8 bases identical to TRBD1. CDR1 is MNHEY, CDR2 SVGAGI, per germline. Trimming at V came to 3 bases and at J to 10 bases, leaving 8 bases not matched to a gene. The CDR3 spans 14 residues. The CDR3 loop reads CASSYPGQEDPQHF. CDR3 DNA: TGTGCCAGCAGTTATCCGGGACAGGAGGATCCCCAGCATTTT.

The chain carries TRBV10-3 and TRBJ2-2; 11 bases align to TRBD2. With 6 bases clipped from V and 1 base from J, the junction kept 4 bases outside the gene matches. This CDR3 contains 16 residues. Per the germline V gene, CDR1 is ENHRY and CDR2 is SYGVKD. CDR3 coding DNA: TGTGCCATCAGATCCGGGACTAGCGGGAACACCGGGGAGCTGTTTTTT. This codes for CAIRSGTSGNTGELFF.

This CDR3 is CASIPMWALREQYF. The CDR3 bases are TGTGCCAGCATCCCCATGTGGGCATTACGCGAGCAGTACTTC. The chain has TRBV5-5 and TRBJ2-7; D is unclear. V gave up 6 bases and J gave up 6 bases, with 19 bases separating them. CDR3 length: 14 amino acids. Germline V CDR1 and CDR2: SGHKS, YYEKEE (reference sequence).

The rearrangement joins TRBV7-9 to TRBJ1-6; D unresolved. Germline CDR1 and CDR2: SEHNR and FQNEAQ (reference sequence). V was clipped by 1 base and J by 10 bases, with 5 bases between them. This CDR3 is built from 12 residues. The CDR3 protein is CASSLGGSPLHF. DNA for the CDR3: TGTGCCAGCAGCTTAGGAGGCTCACCCCTCCACTTT.

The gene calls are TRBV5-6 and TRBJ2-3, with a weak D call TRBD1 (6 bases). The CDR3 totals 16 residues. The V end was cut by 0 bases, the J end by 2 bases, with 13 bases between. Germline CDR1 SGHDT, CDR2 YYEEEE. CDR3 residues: CASSLGGQGYTDTQYF. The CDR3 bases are TGTGCCAGCAGCTTGGGGGGACAAGGATACACAGATACGCAGTATTTT.

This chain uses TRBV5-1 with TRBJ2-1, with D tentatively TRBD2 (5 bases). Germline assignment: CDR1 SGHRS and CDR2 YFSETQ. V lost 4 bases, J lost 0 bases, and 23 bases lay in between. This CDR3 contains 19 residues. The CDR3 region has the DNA TGCGCCAGCAGCCCCCCGCAAGGGTCCGGGGTCCTCTCCTACAATGAGCAGTTCTTC. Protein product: CASSPPQGSGVLSYNEQFF.

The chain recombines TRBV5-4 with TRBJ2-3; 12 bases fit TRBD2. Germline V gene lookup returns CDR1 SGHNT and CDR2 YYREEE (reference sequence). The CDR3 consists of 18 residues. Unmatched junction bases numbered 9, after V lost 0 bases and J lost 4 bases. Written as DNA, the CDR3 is TGTGCCAGCAGCTTGGAATTGGCTAGCGGGGGGGCCGCAGATACGCAGTATTTT. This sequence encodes CASSLELASGGAADTQYF.

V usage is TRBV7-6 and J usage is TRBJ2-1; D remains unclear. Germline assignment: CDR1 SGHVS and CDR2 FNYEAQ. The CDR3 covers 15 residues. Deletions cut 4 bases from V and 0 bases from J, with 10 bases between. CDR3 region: CASSSTASSYNEQFF. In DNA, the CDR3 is TGTGCCAGCAGCTCGACCGCTAGCTCCTACAATGAGCAGTTCTTC.

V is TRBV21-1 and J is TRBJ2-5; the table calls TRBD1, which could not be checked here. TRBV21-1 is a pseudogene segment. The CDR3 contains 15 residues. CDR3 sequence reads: CASSKARQGQETQYF. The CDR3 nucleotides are TGTGCCAGCAGCAAAGCCCGACAGGGCCAAGAGACCCAGTACTTC.

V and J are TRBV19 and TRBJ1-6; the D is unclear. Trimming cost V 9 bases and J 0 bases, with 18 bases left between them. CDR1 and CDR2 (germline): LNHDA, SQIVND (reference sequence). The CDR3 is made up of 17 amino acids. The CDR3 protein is CASTKTQRTSYNSPLHF. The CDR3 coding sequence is TGTGCCAGCACGAAGACACAGCGGACCTCCTATAATTCACCCCTCCACTTT.

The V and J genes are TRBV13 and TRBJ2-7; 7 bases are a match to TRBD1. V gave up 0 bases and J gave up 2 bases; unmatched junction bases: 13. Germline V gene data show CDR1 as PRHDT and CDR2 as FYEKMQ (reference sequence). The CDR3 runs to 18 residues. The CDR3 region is CASSLGPPSKTGTYEQYF. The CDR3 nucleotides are TGTGCCAGCAGCTTAGGCCCCCCTTCAAAGACAGGGACCTACGAGCAGTACTTC.

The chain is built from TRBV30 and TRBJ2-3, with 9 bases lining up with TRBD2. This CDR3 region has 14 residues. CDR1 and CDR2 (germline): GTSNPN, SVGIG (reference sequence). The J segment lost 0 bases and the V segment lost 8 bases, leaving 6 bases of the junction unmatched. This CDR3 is CAAGLAPSTDTQYF. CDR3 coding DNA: TGTGCCGCCGGACTAGCGCCTAGCACAGATACGCAGTATTTT.

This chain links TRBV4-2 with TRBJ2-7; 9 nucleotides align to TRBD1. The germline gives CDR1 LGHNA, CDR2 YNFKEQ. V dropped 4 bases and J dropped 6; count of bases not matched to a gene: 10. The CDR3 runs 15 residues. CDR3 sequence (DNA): TGTGCCAGCAGCCCCACCGGGACAGGGAACGGCGAGCAGTACTTC. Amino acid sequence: CASSPTGTGNGEQYF.

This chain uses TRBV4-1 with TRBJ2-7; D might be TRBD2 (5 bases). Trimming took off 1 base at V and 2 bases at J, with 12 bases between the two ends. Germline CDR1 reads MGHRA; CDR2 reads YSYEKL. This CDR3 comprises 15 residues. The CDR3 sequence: CASSQVAGLPYEQYF. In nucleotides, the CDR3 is TGCGCCAGCAGCCAAGTGGCGGGTCTTCCCTACGAGCAGTACTTC.

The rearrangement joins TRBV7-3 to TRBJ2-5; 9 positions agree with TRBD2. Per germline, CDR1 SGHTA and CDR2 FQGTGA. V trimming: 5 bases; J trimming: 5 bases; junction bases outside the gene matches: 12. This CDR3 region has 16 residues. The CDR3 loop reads CASSPRTSVAEETQYF. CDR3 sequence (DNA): TGTGCCAGCAGCCCTCGGACTAGCGTGGCAGAGGAGACCCAGTACTTC.

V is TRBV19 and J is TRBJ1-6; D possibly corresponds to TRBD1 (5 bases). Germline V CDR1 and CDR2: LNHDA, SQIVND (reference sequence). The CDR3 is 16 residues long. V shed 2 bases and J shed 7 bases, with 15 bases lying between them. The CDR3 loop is CASSIPLSRANSPLHF. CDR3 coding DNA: TGTGCCAGTAGTATACCCCTTTCCAGGGCGAATTCACCCCTCCACTTT.

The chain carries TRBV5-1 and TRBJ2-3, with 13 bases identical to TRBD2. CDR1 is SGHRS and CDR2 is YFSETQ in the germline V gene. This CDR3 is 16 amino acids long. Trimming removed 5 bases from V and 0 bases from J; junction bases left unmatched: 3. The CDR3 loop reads CASRLAGGPSTDTQYF. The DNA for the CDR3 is TGCGCCAGCAGACTAGCGGGGGGGCCTAGCACAGATACGCAGTATTTT.

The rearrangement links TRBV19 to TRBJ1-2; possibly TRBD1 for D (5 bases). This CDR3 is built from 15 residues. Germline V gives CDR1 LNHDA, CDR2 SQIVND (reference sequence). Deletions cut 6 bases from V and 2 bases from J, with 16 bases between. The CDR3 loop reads CASRRSREGNYGYTF. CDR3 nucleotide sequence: TGTGCCAGTAGAAGATCCAGGGAGGGAAACTATGGCTACACCTTC.

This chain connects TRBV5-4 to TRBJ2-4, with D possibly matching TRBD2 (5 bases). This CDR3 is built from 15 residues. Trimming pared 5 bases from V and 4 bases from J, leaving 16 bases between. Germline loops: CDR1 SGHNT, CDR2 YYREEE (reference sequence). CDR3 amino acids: CASSWEPGLKNIQYF. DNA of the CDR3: TGTGCCAGCAGTTGGGAGCCAGGACTTAAAAACATTCAGTACTTC.

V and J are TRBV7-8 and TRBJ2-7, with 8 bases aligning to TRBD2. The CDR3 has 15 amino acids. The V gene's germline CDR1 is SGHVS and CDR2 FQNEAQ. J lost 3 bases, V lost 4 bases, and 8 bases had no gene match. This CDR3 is CASSSGLAVSYEQYF. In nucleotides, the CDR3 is TGTGCCAGCAGCTCCGGACTAGCCGTTAGCTACGAGCAGTACTTC.

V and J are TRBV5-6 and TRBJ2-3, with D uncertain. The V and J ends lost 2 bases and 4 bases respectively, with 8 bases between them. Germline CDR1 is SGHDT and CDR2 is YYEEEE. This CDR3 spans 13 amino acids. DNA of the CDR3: TGTGCCAGCAGCTTACGAAGCGCAGATACGCAGTATTTT. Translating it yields CASSLRSADTQYF. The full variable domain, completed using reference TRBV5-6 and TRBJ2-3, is DAGVTQSPTHLIKTRGQQVTLRCSPKSGHDTVSWYQQALGQGPQFIFQYYEEEERQRGNFPDRFSGHQFPNYSSELNVNALLLGDSALYLCASSLRSADTQYFGPGTRLTVL.

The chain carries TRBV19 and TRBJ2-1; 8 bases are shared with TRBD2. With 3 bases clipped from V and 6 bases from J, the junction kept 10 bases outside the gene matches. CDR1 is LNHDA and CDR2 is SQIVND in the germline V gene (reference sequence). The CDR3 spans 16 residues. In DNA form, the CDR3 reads TGTGCCAGTAGTATTAGAGGGCGGGAGGTGGGCAATGAGCAGTTCTTC. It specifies CASSIRGREVGNEQFF.

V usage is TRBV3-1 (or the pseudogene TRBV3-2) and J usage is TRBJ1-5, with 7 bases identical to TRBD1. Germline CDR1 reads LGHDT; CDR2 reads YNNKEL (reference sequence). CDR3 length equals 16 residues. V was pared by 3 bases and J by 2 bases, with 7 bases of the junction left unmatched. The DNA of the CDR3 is TGTGCCAGCAGCCAGACAGGGTTCGAAGGCAATCAGCCCCAGCATTTT. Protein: CASSQTGFEGNQPQHF.

The CDR3 nucleotides are TGCGCCAGCAAGACTGGGAGAATGGTAGGGACTGAAGCTTTCTTT. It encodes CASKTGRMVGTEAFF. The chain employs TRBV5-1 and TRBJ1-1; D remains ambiguous. Deletions cut 6 bases from V and 5 bases from J, with 20 bases between. The germline CDR1 and CDR2 sequences are SGHRS and YFSETQ. This CDR3 contains 15 residues.

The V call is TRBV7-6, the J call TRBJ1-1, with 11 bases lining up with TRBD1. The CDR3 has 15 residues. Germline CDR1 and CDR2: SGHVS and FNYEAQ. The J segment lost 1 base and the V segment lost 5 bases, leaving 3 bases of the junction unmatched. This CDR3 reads CASSPGTGGNTEAFF. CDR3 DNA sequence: TGTGCCAGCAGCCCGGGGACAGGGGGGAACACTGAAGCTTTCTTT.

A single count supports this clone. The CDR3 is CASYTGAAGDSPLHF. CDR3 nucleotide sequence: TGTGCCAGCTACACCGGGGCGGCGGGGGATTCACCCCTCCACTTT. The chain recombines TRBV5-4 with TRBJ1-6; D is perhaps TRBD1 (5 bases). The CDR3 is 15 amino acids. Germline V CDR1 and CDR2: SGHNT, YYREEE (reference sequence). With 7 bases removed from V and 8 bases from J, the gap between germline ends came to 19 bases.

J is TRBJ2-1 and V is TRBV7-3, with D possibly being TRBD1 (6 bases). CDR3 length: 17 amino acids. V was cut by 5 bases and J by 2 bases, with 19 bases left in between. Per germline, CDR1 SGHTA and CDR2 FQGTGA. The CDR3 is CASSAHHTGFTYNEQFF. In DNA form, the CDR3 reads TGTGCCAGCAGCGCACACCATACAGGGTTCACCTACAATGAGCAGTTCTTC.

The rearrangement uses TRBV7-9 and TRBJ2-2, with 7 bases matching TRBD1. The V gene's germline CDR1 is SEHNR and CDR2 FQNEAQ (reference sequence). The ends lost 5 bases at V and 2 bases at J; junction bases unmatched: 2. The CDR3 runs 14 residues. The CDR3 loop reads CASSRDSNTGELFF. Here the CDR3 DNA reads TGTGCCAGCAGCCGGGACAGCAACACCGGGGAGCTGTTTTTT.